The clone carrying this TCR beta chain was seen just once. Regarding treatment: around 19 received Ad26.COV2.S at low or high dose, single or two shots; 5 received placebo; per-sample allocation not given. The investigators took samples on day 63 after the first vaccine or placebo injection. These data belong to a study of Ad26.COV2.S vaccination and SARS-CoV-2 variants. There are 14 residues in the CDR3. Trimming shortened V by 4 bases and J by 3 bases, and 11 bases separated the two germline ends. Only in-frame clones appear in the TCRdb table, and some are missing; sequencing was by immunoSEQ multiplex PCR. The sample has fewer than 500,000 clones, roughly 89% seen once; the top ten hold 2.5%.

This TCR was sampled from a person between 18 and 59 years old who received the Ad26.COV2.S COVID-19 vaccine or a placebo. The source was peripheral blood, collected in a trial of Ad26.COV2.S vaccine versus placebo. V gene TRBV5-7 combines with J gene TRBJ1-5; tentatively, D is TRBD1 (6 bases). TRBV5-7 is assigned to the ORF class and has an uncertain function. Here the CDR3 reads CASSPDRTNQPQHF. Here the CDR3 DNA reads TGTGCCAGCAGCCCCGACAGGACCAATCAGCCCCAGCATTTT.